The rows below give T cell receptor beta chains drawn from one sample of a study of blood T cells in healthy people across ages. TCRdb re-called the 5' RACE reads with MiXCR, one entry per CDR3 protein. The sample has 600,000 to 1,000,000 distinct CDR3 sequences; roughly 64% are singletons. The sample was blood. The receptors derive from a man aged 25 to 40 in good health. The CDR3 runs from the conserved cysteine through the conserved F or W. A D gene is named only where the DNA matches it firmly. Clone size is given for some rows only: seen once, a few or many times, or a class if the clone is expanded.

J | D | V | size | CDR3 | DNA
TRBJ2-5 | TRBD1 | TRBV6-1 | few | CASSEAGPGTAETQYF | TGTGCCAGCAGTGAAGCAGGTCCCGGGACAGCCGAGACCCAGTACTTC
TRBJ1-6 | - | TRBV29-1 | - | CSVGRELNSPLHF | TGCAGCGTTGGAAGGGAACTTAATTCACCCCTCCACTTT
TRBJ1-5 | - | TRBV15 | - | CATSRDPRGSYQPQHF | TGTGCCACCAGCAGAGATCCCAGGGGATCATATCAGCCCCAGCATTTT
TRBJ2-7 | TRBD2 | TRBV20-1 | - | CSALSGESSYEQYF | TGCAGTGCTTTAAGCGGGGAAAGCTCCTACGAGCAGTACTTC
TRBJ2-4 | - | TRBV21-1 | - | CASSTLVRWCWGSGGGAKNIQYF | TGTGCCAGCAGCACTCTCGTGCGATGGTGTTGGGGAAGCGGGGGAGGTGCCAAAAACATTCAGTACTTC
TRBJ2-7 | - | TRBV12-3/TRBV12-4 | - | CASSTPGAYEQYF | TGTGCCAGCAGTACCCCCGGGGCCTACGAGCAGTACTTC
TRBJ1-1 | - | TRBV12-3/TRBV12-4 | few | CASSLTGLPNTEAFF | TGTGCCAGCAGTTTAACCGGGCTCCCGAACACTGAAGCTTTCTTT
TRBJ2-5 | - | TRBV29-1 | - | CSVGTVGQYF | TGCAGCGTTGGGACAGTCGGGCAGTACTTC
TRBJ2-6 | - | TRBV20-1 | few | CSAQYSGANVLTF | TGCAGTGCCCAGTACTCTGGGGCCAACGTCCTGACTTTC
TRBJ2-5 | TRBD2 | TRBV9 | - | CASSVEAGVPATQYF | TGTGCCAGCAGCGTAGAAGCGGGAGTCCCCGCGACCCAGTACTTC
TRBJ2-1 | TRBD1 | TRBV5-1 | - | CASSAGQGVNEQFF | TGCGCCAGCAGCGCGGGACAGGGGGTCAATGAGCAGTTCTTC
TRBJ2-3 | - | TRBV2 | - | CASGRDTQYF | TGTGCCAGCGGGCGTGATACGCAGTATTTT
TRBJ2-3 | TRBD2 | TRBV25-1 | - | CASTISGRTDTQYF | TGTGCCAGCACAATAAGCGGGAGAACAGATACGCAGTATTTT
TRBJ2-5 | - | TRBV7-9 | - | CASRNGGGEQYF | TGTGCCAGCAGAAATGGGGGCGGAGAGCAGTACTTC
TRBJ2-3 | TRBD2 | TRBV9 | - | CASSVLAGVSVDTQYF | TGTGCCAGCAGCGTCCTAGCGGGAGTCTCGGTAGATACGCAGTATTTT
TRBJ2-7 | TRBD2 | TRBV7-2 | few | CASSTSGSKFYEQYF | TGTGCCAGCAGCACTAGCGGGAGTAAATTCTACGAGCAGTACTTC
TRBJ2-2 | - | TRBV11-3 | - | CASSLGGEATGELFF | TGTGCCAGCAGCTTGGGCGGGGAGGCTACCGGGGAGCTGTTTTTT
TRBJ2-5 | - | TRBV2 | - | CASKFWGQSETQYF | TGTGCCAGCAAATTTTGGGGGCAGTCGGAGACCCAGTACTTC
TRBJ2-5 | TRBD1 | TRBV12-3/TRBV12-4 | - | CASSSYGQGEKTQYF | TGTGCCAGCAGTTCATACGGACAGGGTGAAAAGACCCAGTACTTC
TRBJ2-4 | - | TRBV6-5 | - | CASSDGTKGNIQYF | TGTGCCAGCTCAGACGGGACAAAAGGGAACATTCAGTACTTC
TRBJ1-1 | - | TRBV5-1 | - | CASSLETIYTEAFF | TGCGCCAGCAGCTTGGAGACCATCTACACTGAAGCTTTCTTT
TRBJ2-1 | TRBD2 | TRBV7-2 | - | CVSSPRTSGGAVNEQFF | TGTGTCAGCAGCCCTCGGACTAGCGGGGGGGCGGTCAATGAGCAGTTCTTC
TRBJ2-7 | - | TRBV20-1 | many | CSARDRGYEQYF | TGCAGTGCTAGAGATAGGGGCTACGAGCAGTACTTC
TRBJ2-7 | - | TRBV6-2/TRBV6-3 | - | CASSGVMGLDEDEQYF | TGTGCCAGCAGTGGCGTTATGGGTTTGGACGAAGACGAGCAGTACTTC
TRBJ2-1 | - | TRBV5-1 | - | CASSVMADNEQFF | TGCGCCAGCAGCGTCATGGCGGACAATGAGCAGTTCTTC
TRBJ1-2 | - | TRBV29-1 | - | CSVEEVGYGYTF | TGCAGCGTTGAGGAGGTGGGCTATGGCTACACCTTC
TRBJ2-3 | - | TRBV7-2 | - | CASSLSGQPTDTQYF | TGTGCCAGCAGCTTATCAGGACAGCCCACAGATACGCAGTATTTT
TRBJ1-1 | - | TRBV7-2 | - | CASSLGSGLRNTEAFF | TGTGCCAGCAGCTTAGGTTCAGGACTTCGGAACACTGAAGCTTTCTTT
TRBJ1-5 | - | TRBV25-1 | - | CASSDLGSNQPQHF | TGTGCCAGCAGTGATCTTGGAAGCAATCAGCCCCAGCATTTT
TRBJ2-3 | TRBD2 | TRBV9 | - | CASSRRAGGTDTQYF | TGTGCCAGCAGCCGGAGGGCGGGGGGCACAGATACGCAGTATTTT
TRBJ1-4 | TRBD1 | TRBV2 | - | CASREQGTNEKLFF | TGTGCCAGCAGGGAACAGGGGACTAATGAAAAACTGTTTTTT
TRBJ2-7 | - | TRBV30 | - | CAWSVRTTSAYEQYF | TGTGCCTGGAGTGTAAGAACGACGTCCGCCTACGAGCAGTACTTC
TRBJ2-1 | - | TRBV9 | once | CASNPSVADNEQFF | TGTGCCAGCAACCCATCGGTCGCGGACAATGAGCAGTTCTTC
TRBJ1-1 | TRBD1 | TRBV29-1 | - | CSARDRGEAFF | TGCAGCGCTCGGGACAGGGGAGAAGCTTTCTTT
TRBJ1-2 | - | TRBV14 | few | CASSQDPGRANYGYTF | TGTGCCAGCAGCCAAGACCCGGGGAGAGCTAACTATGGCTACACCTTC
TRBJ2-7 | - | TRBV18 | few | CASSPPGPYEQYF | TGTGCCAGCTCACCACCGGGGCCATACGAGCAGTACTTC
TRBJ1-2 | - | TRBV4-2 | - | CASSQEPQQDYGYTF | TGTGCCAGCAGCCAAGAGCCACAGCAGGACTATGGCTACACCTTC
TRBJ1-2 | - | TRBV27 | - | CASSLTVGALGGYTF | TGTGCCAGCAGCCTCACAGTGGGCGCCTTAGGGGGCTACACCTTC
TRBJ2-2 | TRBD1 | TRBV20-1 | - | CSARPPSGGGNTGELFF | TGCAGTGCTAGACCCCCCTCAGGGGGCGGAAACACCGGGGAGCTGTTTTTT
TRBJ2-5 | - | TRBV11-2 | - | CASSSRARETQYF | TGTGCCAGCAGCTCTCGAGCCCGGGAGACCCAGTACTTC
TRBJ1-5 | - | TRBV27 | - | CATKPGRAGTDQPQHF | TGTGCCACCAAGCCCGGTAGGGCAGGTACCGATCAGCCCCAGCATTTT
TRBJ2-5 | TRBD2 | TRBV10-3 | - | CAISGPGTARRGAGGINEQYF | TGTGCCATCAGTGGACCAGGGACGGCCAGGAGAGGAGCGGGAGGGATCAATGAGCAGTACTTC
TRBJ2-7 | TRBD1 | TRBV7-9 | - | CASSGTEGREQYF | TGTGCCAGCAGCGGGACAGAGGGTCGCGAGCAGTACTTC
TRBJ2-5 | TRBD2 | TRBV4-2 | - | CASSQEERGGETQYF | TGTGCCAGCAGCCAAGAGGAGCGGGGGGGAGAGACCCAGTACTTC
TRBJ1-2 | TRBD1 | TRBV7-2 | few | CASRRTGGAGYGYTF | TGTGCCAGCAGGCGGACAGGGGGCGCGGGCTATGGCTACACCTTC
TRBJ1-2 | - | TRBV6-5 | - | CASSSSRGRGEDYTF | TGTGCCAGCAGTTCCTCGCGGGGACGAGGAGAAGACTACACCTTC
TRBJ2-6 | - | TRBV21-1 | few | CASSKGDRGFPGANVLTF | TGTGCCAGCAGCAAAGGGGACAGGGGGTTCCCTGGGGCCAACGTCCTGACTTTC
TRBJ1-5 | TRBD1 | TRBV20-1 | - | CSARYRGEGQPQHF | TGCAGTGCTAGATACAGGGGCGAGGGTCAGCCCCAGCATTTT
TRBJ1-6 | TRBD1 | TRBV10-3 | - | CAISEPGQDNSPLHF | TGTGCCATCAGTGAGCCGGGACAGGATAATTCACCCCTCCACTTT
TRBJ2-7 | - | TRBV20-1 | - | CSAKNPLRGRETRYF | TGCAGTGCTAAAAATCCCCTTCGGGGTAGGGAGACCCGGTACTTC
TRBJ2-7 | - | TRBV27 | - | CASTPKQGYPYEQYF | TGTGCCAGCACGCCTAAACAGGGCTATCCCTACGAGCAGTACTTC
TRBJ2-1 | - | TRBV6-2/TRBV6-3 | - | CASRPQQGPYNEQFF | TGCGCCAGCCGTCCGCAACAGGGCCCCTACAATGAGCAGTTCTTC
TRBJ2-7 | - | TRBV4-3 | - | CASSQGTINEQYF | TGCGCCAGCAGCCAAGGGACTATAAATGAGCAGTACTTC
TRBJ2-6 | - | TRBV6-1 | few | CASSGGTGANVLTF | TGTGCCAGCAGTGGGGGAACTGGGGCCAACGTCCTGACTTTC
TRBJ2-7 | - | TRBV20-1 | - | CSAIEAAGLYEQYF | TGCAGTGCTATAGAGGCCGCCGGACTCTACGAGCAGTACTTC
TRBJ2-7 | TRBD2 | TRBV20-1 | - | CSAPRLAGAYEQYF | TGCAGTGCTCCCAGACTAGCGGGAGCATACGAGCAGTACTTC
TRBJ2-1 | TRBD2 | TRBV3-1 | - | CASSLQLAGGPIGRNEQFF | TGTGCCAGCAGCCTACAACTAGCGGGTGGGCCAATTGGTCGAAATGAGCAGTTCTTC